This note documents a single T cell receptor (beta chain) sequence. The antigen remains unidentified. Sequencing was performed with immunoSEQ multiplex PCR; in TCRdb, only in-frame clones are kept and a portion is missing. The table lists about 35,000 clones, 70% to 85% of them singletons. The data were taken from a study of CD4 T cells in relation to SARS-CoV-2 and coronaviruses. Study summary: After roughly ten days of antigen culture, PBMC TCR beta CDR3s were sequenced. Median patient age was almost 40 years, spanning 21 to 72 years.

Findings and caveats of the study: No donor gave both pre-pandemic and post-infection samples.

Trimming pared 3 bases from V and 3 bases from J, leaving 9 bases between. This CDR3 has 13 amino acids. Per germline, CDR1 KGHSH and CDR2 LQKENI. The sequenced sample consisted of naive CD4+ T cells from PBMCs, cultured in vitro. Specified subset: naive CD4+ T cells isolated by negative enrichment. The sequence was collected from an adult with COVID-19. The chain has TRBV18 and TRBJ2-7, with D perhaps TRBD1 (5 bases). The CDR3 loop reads CASSPDRNYEQYF. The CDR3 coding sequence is TGTGCCAGCTCACCCGACAGAAACTACGAGCAGTACTTC.